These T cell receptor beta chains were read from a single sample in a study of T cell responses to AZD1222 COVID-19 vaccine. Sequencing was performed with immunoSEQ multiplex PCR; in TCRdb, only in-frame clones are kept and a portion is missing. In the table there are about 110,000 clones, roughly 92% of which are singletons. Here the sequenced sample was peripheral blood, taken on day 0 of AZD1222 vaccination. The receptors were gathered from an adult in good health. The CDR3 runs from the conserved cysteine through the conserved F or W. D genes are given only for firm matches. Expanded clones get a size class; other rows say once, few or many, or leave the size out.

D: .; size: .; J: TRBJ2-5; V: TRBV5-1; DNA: TGCGCCAGCTCGCCGGGCGACCAAGAGACCCAGTACTTC; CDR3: CASSPGDQETQYF
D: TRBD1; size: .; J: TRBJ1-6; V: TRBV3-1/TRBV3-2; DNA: TGTGCCAGCAGTCGACAGGGGCGTAATTCACCCCTCCACTTT; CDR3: CASSRQGRNSPLHF
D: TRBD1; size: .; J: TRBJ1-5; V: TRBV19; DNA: TGTGCCAGTAGTCTCTCGGGACAGTTAATTAGCAATCAGCCCCAGCATTTT; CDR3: CASSLSGQLISNQPQHF
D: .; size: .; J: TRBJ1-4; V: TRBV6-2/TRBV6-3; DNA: TGTGCCAGCAGCCCATACAGGGACGGGGAAGAAAAACTGTTTTTT; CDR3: CASSPYRDGEEKLFF
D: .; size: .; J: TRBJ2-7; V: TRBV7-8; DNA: TGTGCCAGCAGCTTAAGACAGAGAATGGGGCAGTACTTC; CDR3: CASSLRQRMGQYF
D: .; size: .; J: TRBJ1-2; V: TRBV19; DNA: TGTGCCAGTAGTATGGGTAACAGGGACCTCTATGGCTACACCTTC; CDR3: CASSMGNRDLYGYTF
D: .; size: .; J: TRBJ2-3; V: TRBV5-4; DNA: TGTGCCAGCAGCTTGTTACAGGGGAGGAGGATAGATACGCAGTATTTT; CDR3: CASSLLQGRRIDTQYF
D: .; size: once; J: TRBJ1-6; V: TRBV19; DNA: TGTGCCAGTAGTAATGACAGGCGGAATTCACCCCTCCACTTT; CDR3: CASSNDRRNSPLHF
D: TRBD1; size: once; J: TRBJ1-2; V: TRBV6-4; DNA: TGTGCCAGCAGTGACTCATCGACAGGGGGATACGGCTACACCTTC; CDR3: CASSDSSTGGYGYTF
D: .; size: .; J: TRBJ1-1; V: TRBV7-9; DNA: TGTGCCAGCAGCTTAGGGGAATTTAAGACTGAAGCTTTCTTT; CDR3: CASSLGEFKTEAFF
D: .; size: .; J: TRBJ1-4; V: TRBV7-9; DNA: TGTGCCAGCAGCACGCACACGTCAACTAATGAAAAACTGTTTTTT; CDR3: CASSTHTSTNEKLFF
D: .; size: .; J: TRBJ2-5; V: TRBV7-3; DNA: TGTGCCAGCAGCTTAAGGGGGCCGACCTCCTTAGAGACCCAGTACTTC; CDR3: CASSLRGPTSLETQYF
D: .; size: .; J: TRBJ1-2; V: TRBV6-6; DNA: TGTGCCAGTTCCGACAGTCCTTCTACCTATGGCTACACCTTC; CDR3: CASSDSPSTYGYTF
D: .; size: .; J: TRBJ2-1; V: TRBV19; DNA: TGTGCCAGTAGTATGGGGCGGTTGGATGAGCAGTTCTTC; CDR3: CASSMGRLDEQFF
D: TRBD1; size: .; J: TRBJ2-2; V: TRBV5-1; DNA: TGCGCCAGCAGCTTCCGACAGACAGGGCTGACCGGGGAGCTGTTTTTT; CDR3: CASSFRQTGLTGELFF
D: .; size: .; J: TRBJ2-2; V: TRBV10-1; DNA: TGCGCCAGCTCACAGGGTGCGAGAGCCGGGGAGCTGTTTTTT; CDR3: CASSQGARAGELFF
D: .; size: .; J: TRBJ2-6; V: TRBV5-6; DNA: TGTGCCAGCAGCTACAGTGGACTCAGCTCTGGGGCCAACGTCCTGACTTTC; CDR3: CASSYSGLSSGANVLTF
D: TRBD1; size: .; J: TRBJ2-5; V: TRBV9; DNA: TGTGCCAGCAGCGTAGACAGGGGCCAGACCCAGTACTTC; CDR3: CASSVDRGQTQYF
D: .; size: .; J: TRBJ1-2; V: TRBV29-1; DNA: TGCAGCGTTTACCCGGACGGAACCGGCTACACCTTC; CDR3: CSVYPDGTGYTF
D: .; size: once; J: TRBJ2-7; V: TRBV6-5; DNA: TGTGCCAGCAATGGACCTACCTACGAGCAGTACTTC; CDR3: CASNGPTYEQYF
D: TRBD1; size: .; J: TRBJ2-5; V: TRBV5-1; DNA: TGCGCCAGCGGGTCGGACAGGCAAGAGACCCAGTACTTC; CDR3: CASGSDRQETQYF
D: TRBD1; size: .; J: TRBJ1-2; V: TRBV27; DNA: TGTGCCAGCAGTAAGCGGACAGGGGGATTCAACTATGGCTACACCTTC; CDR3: CASSKRTGGFNYGYTF
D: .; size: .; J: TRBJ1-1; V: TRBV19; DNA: TGTGCCAGTAGTGCCGATTTTTTGCACACTGAAGCTTTCTTT; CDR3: CASSADFLHTEAFF
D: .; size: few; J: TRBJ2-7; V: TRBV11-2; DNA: TGTGCCAGCAGCTCACAGTACGAGCAGTACTTC; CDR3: CASSSQYEQYF
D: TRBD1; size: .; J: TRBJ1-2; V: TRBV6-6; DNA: TGTGCCAGCAGCCTGGACAGGGGGGGGACCTATGGCTACACCTTC; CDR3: CASSLDRGGTYGYTF
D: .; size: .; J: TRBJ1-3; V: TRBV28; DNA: TGTGCCAGCAGAAGTACTCGTACATTCCCTGGAAACACCATATATTTT; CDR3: CASRSTRTFPGNTIYF
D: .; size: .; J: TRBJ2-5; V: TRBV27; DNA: TGTGCCAGCCGACCGGGTCCTGCTTCATTCTCGGCGGAGACCCAGTACTTC; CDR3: CASRPGPASFSAETQYF
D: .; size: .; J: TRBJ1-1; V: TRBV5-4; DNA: TGTGCCAGCAGCTTGGAGACGATCGGGGCCACTGAAGCTTTCTTT; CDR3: CASSLETIGATEAFF
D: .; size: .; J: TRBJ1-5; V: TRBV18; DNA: TGTGCCAGCTCGGCGGGTAGCAATCAGCCCCAGCATTTT; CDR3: CASSAGSNQPQHF
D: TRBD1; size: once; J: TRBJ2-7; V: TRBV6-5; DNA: TGTGCCAGCAGTTATCTGGGACAGACTGCCTACGAGCAGTACTTC; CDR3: CASSYLGQTAYEQYF
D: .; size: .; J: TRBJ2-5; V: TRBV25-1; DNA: TGTGCCAGCAGTCAGGGGCACCAAGAGACCCAGTACTTC; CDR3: CASSQGHQETQYF
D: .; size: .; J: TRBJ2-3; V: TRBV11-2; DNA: TGTGCCAGCAGCTTAGGACGAAATACGCAGTATTTT; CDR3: CASSLGRNTQYF
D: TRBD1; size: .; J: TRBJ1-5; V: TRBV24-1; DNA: TGTGCCACCAGTGATCCGAAGACCGGGACAGGGGAACAGCCCCAGCATTTT; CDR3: CATSDPKTGTGEQPQHF
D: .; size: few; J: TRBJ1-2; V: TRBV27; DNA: TGTGCCAGCAGTGCCCAGGGGTACTATGGCTACACCTTC; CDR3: CASSAQGYYGYTF
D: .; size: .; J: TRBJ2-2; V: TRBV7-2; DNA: TGTGCCAGCAGCTTAGCGCAGGGGGGACTAACCGGGGAGCTGTTTTTT; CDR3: CASSLAQGGLTGELFF